One and the same sample provided the 25 T cell receptor beta chains below, sequenced in a study of radiation and T cells in renal cell carcinoma (TCRdb year 2020). Receptors were amplified or captured by the immunoSEQ multiplex PCR assay. TCRdb stores this immuneACCESS table with in-frame sequences only. Part of the clones is absent; in the studies checked, under half of the shortfall reflects unresolved V genes, and no reason is known for the rest. The sample profile shows approximately 100,000 clones; approximately 86% of them were found once. Of the sample, 7% to 9% is held by the ten largest clones. Sample time point, as interpreted from the label and publication: baseline pretreatment blood. This specimen's treatment or condition label, per the study, means: 15 Gy SBRT to primary tumor, nephrectomy 4 weeks later. This sample comprised blood, obtained from a patient whose treatment included radiotherapy and nephrectomy. The receptors originated from a man aged 50 to 59 with renal cell carcinoma.

This clone was seen just once. This chain joins TRBV6-6 and TRBJ1-2; TRBD1 matches 8 bases. CDR3 length equals 14 residues. Per the germline V gene, CDR1 is MNHNY and CDR2 is SVGAGI (reference sequence). V was pared by 5 bases and J by 5 bases, with 7 bases of the junction left unmatched. CDR3 sequence: CASSLQGARYGYTF. CDR3 bases: TGTGCCAGCAGTCTCCAGGGGGCGCGATATGGCTACACCTTC.

The chain is built from TRBV5-1 and TRBJ1-4, with D perhaps matching TRBD1 (5 bases). The V end lost 0 bases, the J end lost 1 base, and 10 bases lay between the germline ends. The CDR3 has 16 residues. Germline CDR1 reads SGHRS; CDR2 reads YFSETQ. The CDR3 DNA follows: TGCGCCAGCAGCTTGGCATTGGGGGAAACTAATGAAAAACTGTTTTTT. Amino acid sequence: CASSLALGETNEKLFF.

About this clone itself: The germline gene is not matched at one end of the junction; a read error may be the cause. This chain connects TRBV13 to TRBJ1-1; D might be TRBD1 (5 bases). This CDR3 spans 15 amino acids. Germline CDR1 is PRHDT and CDR2 is FYEKMQ (reference sequence). CDR3 sequence reads: CASSSRDFLGTEAFF. In nucleotides, the CDR3 is TGCGCCAGCAGCTCCCGGGACTTCTTAGGCACTGAAGCTTTCTTT.

The CDR3 coding sequence is TGTGCCAGCAGCCAAGGACAGACCTATGGAATCTACACCTTC. Translated, it gives CASSQGQTYGIYTF. This chain links TRBV14 with TRBJ1-2, with D maybe TRBD1 (5 bases). Germline loops: CDR1 SGHDN, CDR2 FVKESK. V lost 1 base to trimming and J lost 10 bases, with 16 bases between them. The CDR3 is 14 amino acids. Combining the CDR3 with reference TRBV14 and TRBJ1-2 gives the whole variable domain EAGVTQFPSHSVIEKGQTVTLRCDPISGHDNLYWYRRVMGKEIKFLLHFVKESKQDESGMPNNRFLAERTGGTYSTLKVQPAELEDSGVYFCASSQGQTYGIYTFGSGTRLTVV.

The sample holds a few counts of this clone. The chain has TRBV5-4 and TRBJ1-1, with 7 nucleotides matching TRBD1. J was trimmed by 8 bases and V by 2 bases; bases with no gene match: 6. Germline V gene lookup returns CDR1 SGHNT and CDR2 YYREEE (reference sequence). The CDR3 runs to 13 residues. CDR3 loop: CASSFWRGQEAFF. The CDR3 nucleotides are TGTGCCAGCAGCTTTTGGAGGGGGCAAGAAGCTTTCTTT.

J is TRBJ2-2 and V is TRBV7-3; 10 bases agree with TRBD1. Germline trimming cut 6 bases from V and 4 bases from J; bases unmatched to any gene: 8. Germline CDR1 reads SGHTA; CDR2 reads FQGTGA. The length of the CDR3 is 16 residues. CDR3 sequence: CASRIRGTGATGELFF. CDR3 in DNA: TGTGCCAGCAGAATTAGGGGGACAGGGGCCACCGGGGAGCTGTTTTTT. Drawing the rest from reference TRBV7-3 and TRBJ2-2, the complete variable domain is GAGVSQTPSNKVTEKGKYVELRCDPISGHTALYWYRQSLGQGPEFLIYFQGTGAADDSGLPNDRFFAVRPEGSVSTLKIQRTERGDSAVYLCASRIRGTGATGELFFGEGSRLTVL.

The chain carries TRBV7-2 and TRBJ2-7; 8 bases agree with TRBD2. Germline CDR1 reads SGHTA; CDR2 reads FQGNSA. This CDR3 is 13 amino acids long. J gave up 7 bases and V 3 bases, and 5 bases lay outside the gene matches. The CDR3 sequence: CASSFSGVWEQYF. The CDR3 nucleotides read TGTGCCAGCAGCTTTAGCGGGGTATGGGAGCAGTACTTC.

This clone was counted once. The chain carries TRBV28 and TRBJ2-7; D assignment may be TRBD1 or TRBD2 (6 bases each). This CDR3 region has 15 residues. Germline values: CDR1 MDHEN, CDR2 SYDVKM. Trimming pared 5 bases from V and 4 bases from J, leaving 18 bases between. The CDR3 bases are TGTGCCAGCAGTCTTTTCGCCGGGGGCGGGTACGAGCAGTACTTC. This encodes CASSLFAGGGYEQYF. Full variable domain (remainder filled in from reference TRBV28 and TRBJ2-7): DVKVTQSSRYLVKRTGEKVFLECVQDMDHENMFWYRQDPGLGLRLIYFSYDVKMKEKGDIPEGYSVSREKKERFSLILESASTNQTSMYLCASSLFAGGGYEQYFGPGTRLTVT.

The chain carries TRBV19 and TRBJ2-2; TRBD2 matches 9 bases. Per the germline V gene, CDR1 is LNHDA and CDR2 is SQIVND (reference sequence). The CDR3 is 15 amino acids. J was trimmed by 3 bases and V by 7 bases; bases with no gene match: 6. The CDR3 DNA is TGTGCCAGTATCAGAGCGGGGGGTTACACCGGGGAGCTGTTTTTT. Its protein is CASIRAGGYTGELFF.

This chain uses TRBV11-2 with TRBJ2-2; D possibly corresponds to TRBD1 (5 bases). CDR1 is SGHAT, CDR2 FQNNGV, per germline. V was pared by 5 bases and J by 6 bases, with 16 bases between. This CDR3 region has 15 residues. CDR3 nucleotide sequence: TGTGCCAGCAGCCCCACGGCAGGGTCAGCCGGGGAGCTGTTTTTT. Encoded protein: CASSPTAGSAGELFF. The variable domain in full, with the rest retrieved from reference TRBV11-2 and TRBJ2-2, is EAGVAQSPRYKIIEKRQSVAFWCNPISGHATLYWYQQILGQGPKLLIQFQNNGVVDDSQLPKDRFSAERLKGVDSTLKIQPAKLEDSAVYLCASSPTAGSAGELFFGEGSRLTVL.

The chain combines TRBV2 with TRBJ1-5; tentatively, D is TRBD1 (5 bases). Germline CDR1 SNHLY, CDR2 FYNNEI. V was pared by 7 bases and J by 6 bases, with 19 bases between. The CDR3 extends over 15 amino acids. CDR3 in amino acids: CASNEGMGRGQPQHF. CDR3 DNA sequence: TGTGCCAGCAACGAAGGAATGGGGCGTGGTCAGCCCCAGCATTTT.

The chain is built from TRBV9 and TRBJ2-2; 9 bases are shared with TRBD2. The CDR3 covers 17 residues. V gave up 0 bases and J gave up 2 bases; unmatched junction bases: 5. Germline values: CDR1 SGDLS, CDR2 YYNGEE. CDR3 DNA sequence: TGTGCCAGCAGCGTAGTTAGCGGGAGACGAAACACCGGGGAGCTGTTTTTT. Translated: CASSVVSGRRNTGELFF.

The chain's CDR3 is CASSGGRVSYEQYF. CDR3 sequence (DNA): TGTGCCAGCAGCGGCGGTCGAGTCTCCTACGAGCAGTACTTC. This chain uses TRBV5-4 with TRBJ2-7; D unresolved. Trimming removed 4 bases from V and 0 bases from J, with 11 bases in between. The CDR3 runs to 14 residues. Germline V CDR1 and CDR2: SGHNT, YYREEE (reference sequence).

The chain links TRBV11-2 to TRBJ2-7; D is perhaps TRBD1 (6 bases). This CDR3 spans 14 amino acids. V lost 6 bases and J 4 bases, leaving 16 bases between the germline ends. Germline lookup yields CDR1 SGHAT and CDR2 FQNNGV. CDR3 protein: CASRSNRVGYEQYF. DNA for the CDR3: TGTGCCAGCAGATCGAACAGGGTAGGGTACGAGCAGTACTTC.

The chain uses TRBV10-1 and TRBJ1-3; TRBD1 agrees at 8 bases. The CDR3 runs 14 residues. V was clipped by 8 bases and J by 7 bases; unmatched bases: 10. Germline-derived CDR1 and CDR2 are WNHNN and SYGVQD (reference sequence). This CDR3 reads CASGGGQGANTIYF. As DNA, the CDR3 is TGCGCCAGCGGAGGGGGGCAGGGGGCGAACACCATATATTTT.

The rearrangement links TRBV13 to TRBJ2-5; D is possibly TRBD2 (6 bases). V shed 3 bases and J shed 2 bases, with 16 bases lying between them. The germline CDR1 and CDR2 sequences are PRHDT and FYEKMQ (reference sequence). The CDR3 extends over 16 amino acids. The CDR3 bases are TGTGCCAGCAGCTTTCCACTAGCCATATATCAAGAGACCCAGTACTTC. It yields the protein CASSFPLAIYQETQYF. The whole variable domain, remainder taken from reference TRBV13 and TRBJ2-5, is AAGVIQSPRHLIKEKRETATLKCYPIPRHDTVYWYQQGPGQDPQFLISFYEKMQSDKGSIPDRFSAQQFSDYHSELNMSSLELGDSALYFCASSFPLAIYQETQYFGPGTRLLVL.

In its sample, this clone was seen a few times. The rearrangement joins TRBV19 to TRBJ1-3, with 9 bases fitting TRBD1. V shed 6 bases, J shed 0 bases, and the junction held 0 bases outside the gene matches. The CDR3 sequence is 14 residues long. Germline V lookup: CDR1 LNHDA, CDR2 SQIVND (reference sequence). The CDR3 loop is CASRTGGSGNTIYF. The CDR3 bases are TGTGCCAGTAGGACAGGGGGCTCTGGAAACACCATATATTTT.

This clone has only one observation. Here the CDR3 reads CASGLGVLGVGQPQHF. CDR3 nucleotide sequence: TGTGCCAGTGGGTTGGGGGTACTCGGGGTGGGTCAGCCCCAGCATTTT. The gene calls are TRBV19 and TRBJ1-5; possible D gene TRBD1, 5 bases. Germline assignment: CDR1 LNHDA and CDR2 SQIVND (reference sequence). This CDR3 has 16 residues. The germline V and J ends were trimmed by 8 bases and 6 bases, with 23 bases remaining between them. The full variable domain, in which reference TRBV19 and TRBJ1-5 provide the parts outside the CDR3, is DGGITQSPKYLFRKEGQNVTLSCEQNLNHDAMYWYRQDPGQGLRLIYYSQIVNDFQKGDIAEGYSVSREKKESFPLTVTSAQKNPTAFYLCASGLGVLGVGQPQHFGDGTRLSIL.

The chain joins TRBV30 to TRBJ1-2; TRBD1 matches 9 bases. Germline CDR1 and CDR2: GTSNPN and SVGIG (reference sequence). V dropped 2 bases and J dropped 4; count of bases not matched to a gene: 2. The CDR3 extends over 13 amino acids. In DNA, the CDR3 is TGTGCCTGGAGTACAGGGGGCGCCTATGGCTACACCTTC. As protein: CAWSTGGAYGYTF.

DNA of the CDR3: TGTGCCAGCAGCTCCACAGCAGAGGTGGGCTACACCTTC. Its translation: CASSSTAEVGYTF. The rearrangement links TRBV9 to TRBJ1-2; the D is unclear. The CDR3 totals 13 residues. CDR1 is SGDLS, CDR2 YYNGEE, per germline. The V and J ends lost 4 bases and 8 bases respectively, with 15 bases between them.

This rearrangement joins TRBV9 to TRBJ2-7, with D possibly TRBD2 on 7 matching bases. V dropped 4 bases and J dropped 1 base, with 18 bases sitting between them. CDR3 length equals 16 residues. Germline V lookup: CDR1 SGDLS, CDR2 YYNGEE. This chain's CDR3 is CASSPQRGGESYEQYF. The CDR3 DNA reads as TGTGCCAGCAGCCCCCAAAGGGGGGGCGAGTCCTACGAGCAGTACTTC.

This clone was recorded a few times. V is TRBV7-9 and J is TRBJ2-7; 9 nucleotides agree with TRBD1. Germline V CDR1 and CDR2: SEHNR, FQNEAQ (reference sequence). The CDR3 is 16 residues long. V shed 2 bases and J 5 bases; nucleotides not matched to a gene: 10. The CDR3 sequence: CASSLQEGQGNHEQYF. For the CDR3, the DNA is TGTGCCAGCAGCTTACAGGAGGGACAGGGAAATCACGAGCAGTACTTC.

The rearrangement joins TRBV18 to TRBJ1-1; 8 bases map to TRBD1. Germline V gene lookup returns CDR1 KGHSH and CDR2 LQKENI. The trim removed 5 bases at V and 1 base at J, leaving 3 bases unmatched. The CDR3 runs to 14 residues. The CDR3 DNA follows: TGTGCCAGCTCAGTCGGACAGGGGAACACTGAAGCTTTCTTT. Its protein product is CASSVGQGNTEAFF.

This clone has only one observation. CDR3 sequence reads: CASSRQGNYEQYF. The CDR3 DNA reads as TGTGCCAGTAGTAGACAGGGGAATTACGAGCAGTACTTC. V usage is TRBV19 and J usage is TRBJ2-7, with 8 bases matching TRBD1. CDR1 and CDR2 from the germline V gene are LNHDA and SQIVND (reference sequence). This CDR3 has 13 amino acids. Germline trimming cut 4 bases from V and 4 bases from J; bases unmatched to any gene: 3.

The chain links TRBV10-2 to TRBJ1-5; the D gene is possibly TRBD1 (5 bases). The CDR3 spans 14 residues. Trimming removed 0 bases at V and 7 bases at J, with 10 bases between. Germline-derived CDR1 and CDR2 are WSHSY and SAAADI. The CDR3 sequence: CASSESRGWQPQHF. For the CDR3, the DNA is TGCGCCAGCAGTGAGTCGCGGGGCTGGCAGCCCCAGCATTTT.